A selection of T cell receptor beta chains follows, all from one sample in a study of blood T cell repertoires in COVID-19. The table came from immunoSEQ multiplex PCR; TCRdb's copy has only in-frame clones and leaves some out. The sample shows around 54,000 clones, approximately 78% of them seen only once. Specimen: PBMCs or T cells enriched from blood (not recorded which). All receptors derive from a woman aged 45-65 years with acute COVID-19. CDR3s include the opening cysteine and the closing phenylalanine or tryptophan. D genes are given only for firm matches. Clone size appears in some rows only: once, few, many, or a class for an expanded clone.

j_call: TRBJ1-1
d_call: .
clone_size: .
v_call: TRBV6-5
cdr3_nt: TGTGCCAGCAGTTATTCGGTGAACACTGAAGCTTTCTTT
cdr3_aa: CASSYSVNTEAFF

j_call: TRBJ2-3
d_call: TRBD2
clone_size: .
v_call: TRBV4-1
cdr3_nt: TGCGCCAGCAGGGAGCGGGGTAGCACAGATACGCAGTATTTT
cdr3_aa: CASRERGSTDTQYF

j_call: TRBJ1-1
d_call: .
clone_size: .
v_call: TRBV7-3
cdr3_nt: TGTGCCAGCAGCCCAGGGGAACAAGGGGGAGCTGTTCTGAACACTGAAGCTTTCTTT
cdr3_aa: CASSPGEQGGAVLNTEAFF

j_call: TRBJ1-2
d_call: .
clone_size: .
v_call: TRBV24-1
cdr3_nt: TGTGCCACCAGTGGTTATTCAGATGGCTGGGGCTACACCTTC
cdr3_aa: CATSGYSDGWGYTF

j_call: TRBJ1-1
d_call: TRBD1
clone_size: .
v_call: TRBV7-9
cdr3_nt: TGTGCCAGCAGCTCCGGGACAGGGGAAGATGAAGCTTTCTTT
cdr3_aa: CASSSGTGEDEAFF

j_call: TRBJ2-1
d_call: TRBD2
clone_size: .
v_call: TRBV4-1
cdr3_nt: TGCGCCAGCAGCCAGCCCCTCCTAGCGGTTAATGAGCAGTTCTTC
cdr3_aa: CASSQPLLAVNEQFF

j_call: TRBJ1-2
d_call: TRBD1
clone_size: .
v_call: TRBV5-5
cdr3_nt: TGTGCCAGCAGCTCGGGACAGGGGGACTATGGCTACACCTTC
cdr3_aa: CASSSGQGDYGYTF

j_call: TRBJ1-5
d_call: .
clone_size: .
v_call: TRBV7-3
cdr3_nt: TGTGCCAGCAGCTTAACGCCGAGGGTGGATAGCAATCAGCCCCAGCATTTT
cdr3_aa: CASSLTPRVDSNQPQHF

j_call: TRBJ2-5
d_call: .
clone_size: .
v_call: TRBV2
cdr3_nt: TGTGCCAGCAGTGAAACCCTCCCCCGGGGGCAAGAGACCCAGTACTTC
cdr3_aa: CASSETLPRGQETQYF

j_call: TRBJ1-3
d_call: .
clone_size: .
v_call: TRBV5-1
cdr3_nt: TGCGCCAGCAGCTTGGGGGGACTTCTACTGAGCTCTGGAAACACCATATATTTT
cdr3_aa: CASSLGGLLLSSGNTIYF

j_call: TRBJ2-5
d_call: .
clone_size: .
v_call: TRBV12-3/TRBV12-4
cdr3_nt: TGTGCCAGCAGTTTTAGTTTCCAAGAGACCCAGTACTTC
cdr3_aa: CASSFSFQETQYF

j_call: TRBJ2-7
d_call: TRBD2
clone_size: .
v_call: TRBV19
cdr3_nt: TGTGCCACCTCGGGACTAGCGGGGGCCGAGCAGTACTTC
cdr3_aa: CATSGLAGAEQYF

j_call: TRBJ1-2
d_call: .
clone_size: .
v_call: TRBV29-1
cdr3_nt: TGCAGCGTTGCTGGGCTCGACGGCTACACCTTC
cdr3_aa: CSVAGLDGYTF

j_call: TRBJ2-3
d_call: TRBD2
clone_size: .
v_call: TRBV7-9
cdr3_nt: TGTGCCAGCAGCTCCGGGACTAGCGGACCCACAGATACGCAGTATTTT
cdr3_aa: CASSSGTSGPTDTQYF

j_call: TRBJ1-1
d_call: .
clone_size: .
v_call: TRBV6-5
cdr3_nt: TGTGCCAGCAGTTCCGATACAGGGAAAGAAGCTTTCTTT
cdr3_aa: CASSSDTGKEAFF

j_call: TRBJ2-7
d_call: TRBD1
clone_size: .
v_call: TRBV7-2
cdr3_nt: TGTGCCAGCAGCTGGGGCAGGGGGCCCTACGAGCAGTACTTC
cdr3_aa: CASSWGRGPYEQYF

j_call: TRBJ1-4
d_call: .
clone_size: .
v_call: TRBV10-2
cdr3_nt: TGCGCCAGCAGTGAGTCCCCACAGCCAACTAATGAAAAACTGTTTTTT
cdr3_aa: CASSESPQPTNEKLFF

j_call: TRBJ1-6
d_call: .
clone_size: .
v_call: TRBV7-9
cdr3_nt: TGTGCCAGCTTGGGTTCAGCGGATTCACCCCTCCACTTT
cdr3_aa: CASLGSADSPLHF

j_call: TRBJ1-5
d_call: .
clone_size: .
v_call: TRBV21-1
cdr3_nt: TGTGCCAGCAGCAAAGGCCGGGACAGAAATAGCAATCAGCCCCAGCATTTT
cdr3_aa: CASSKGRDRNSNQPQHF

j_call: TRBJ1-4
d_call: .
clone_size: .
v_call: TRBV3-1/TRBV3-2
cdr3_nt: TGTGCCAGCAGCCAAGAGTCGGTCGGCAGGATCTCAACTAATGAAAAACTGTTTTTT
cdr3_aa: CASSQESVGRISTNEKLFF

j_call: TRBJ2-6
d_call: TRBD2
clone_size: once
v_call: TRBV2
cdr3_nt: TGTGCCAGCAGCGCCGGGGGGACTGGGGCCAACGTCCTGACTTTC
cdr3_aa: CASSAGGTGANVLTF

j_call: TRBJ1-4
d_call: TRBD1
clone_size: .
v_call: TRBV28
cdr3_nt: TGTGCCAGCAGTTCCCCATCCTTCCAGGGGGTAGAAAAACTGTTTTTT
cdr3_aa: CASSSPSFQGVEKLFF

j_call: TRBJ2-2
d_call: .
clone_size: .
v_call: TRBV2
cdr3_nt: TGTGCCAGCGGCGTCCAGACAGTTCCCCCCGGGGAGCTGTTTTTT
cdr3_aa: CASGVQTVPPGELFF

j_call: TRBJ2-1
d_call: TRBD2
clone_size: .
v_call: TRBV7-2
cdr3_nt: TGTGCCAGCAGCTTAGCGCTGAGCGGGGGAAATGAGCAGTTCTTC
cdr3_aa: CASSLALSGGNEQFF

j_call: TRBJ1-4
d_call: TRBD1
clone_size: once
v_call: TRBV9
cdr3_nt: TGTGCCAGCAGCCCCCGGGGACAGGGTAATGAAAAACTGTTTTTT
cdr3_aa: CASSPRGQGNEKLFF

j_call: TRBJ2-7
d_call: TRBD2
clone_size: .
v_call: TRBV29-1
cdr3_nt: TGCAGCGTTGTAGCGGGGGTCTACGAGCAGTACTTC
cdr3_aa: CSVVAGVYEQYF

j_call: TRBJ2-3
d_call: .
clone_size: .
v_call: TRBV6-5
cdr3_nt: TGTGCCAACTCAAGGGGGGGCTTCACAGATACGCAGTATTTT
cdr3_aa: CANSRGGFTDTQYF

j_call: TRBJ2-7
d_call: .
clone_size: .
v_call: TRBV6-5
cdr3_nt: TGTGCCAGCACCGACTTTGGCTCCTACGAGCAGTACTTC
cdr3_aa: CASTDFGSYEQYF

j_call: TRBJ2-2
d_call: .
clone_size: .
v_call: TRBV19
cdr3_nt: TGTGCCAGTAGTATTCAGGAGAACACCGGGGAGCTGTTTTTT
cdr3_aa: CASSIQENTGELFF

j_call: TRBJ1-5
d_call: TRBD1
clone_size: .
v_call: TRBV27
cdr3_nt: TGTGCCAGCAGCCCACACCCCCCAGGACAGGACAGCTATGATCAGCCCCAGCATTTT
cdr3_aa: CASSPHPPGQDSYDQPQHF

j_call: TRBJ2-3
d_call: .
clone_size: .
v_call: TRBV11-2
cdr3_nt: TGTGCCAGCAGCTTAGCGGGGGGCCTAACAGATACGCAGTATTTT
cdr3_aa: CASSLAGGLTDTQYF

j_call: TRBJ1-2
d_call: .
clone_size: .
v_call: TRBV16
cdr3_nt: TGTGCCAGCAGCCTCGGGACATATGGCTACACCTTC
cdr3_aa: CASSLGTYGYTF

j_call: TRBJ1-2
d_call: .
clone_size: .
v_call: TRBV19
cdr3_nt: TGTGCCAGCCATCGCCGGGACATTAACTATGGCTACACCTTC
cdr3_aa: CASHRRDINYGYTF

j_call: TRBJ1-2
d_call: TRBD1
clone_size: .
v_call: TRBV11-2
cdr3_nt: TGTGCCAGCAGCCGGGACAGCTATTATGGCTACACCTTC
cdr3_aa: CASSRDSYYGYTF

j_call: TRBJ2-7
d_call: TRBD1
clone_size: .
v_call: TRBV5-1
cdr3_nt: TGCGCCAGCAGCTTGGTTGGGACAGGATACGAGCAGTACTTC
cdr3_aa: CASSLVGTGYEQYF

j_call: TRBJ2-5
d_call: TRBD2
clone_size: .
v_call: TRBV10-3
cdr3_nt: TGTGCCATCAGTGGTACGGGGCGGGGGGGTCGAGAGACCCAGTACTTC
cdr3_aa: CAISGTGRGGRETQYF

j_call: TRBJ1-2
d_call: .
clone_size: .
v_call: TRBV10-2
cdr3_nt: TGCGCCAGCAGTACGTACCCGGGGGGCGGCTACACCTTC
cdr3_aa: CASSTYPGGGYTF

j_call: TRBJ2-1
d_call: .
clone_size: .
v_call: TRBV6-5
cdr3_nt: TGTGCCAGCAGTTACTCTCTTGCAGCCTACAATGAGCAGTTCTTC
cdr3_aa: CASSYSLAAYNEQFF

j_call: TRBJ2-5
d_call: TRBD1
clone_size: .
v_call: TRBV28
cdr3_nt: TGTGCCAGCAGTTTAGGTACAGGGGGGAGCCAAGAGACCCAGTACTTC
cdr3_aa: CASSLGTGGSQETQYF

j_call: TRBJ1-5
d_call: .
clone_size: .
v_call: TRBV19
cdr3_nt: TGTGCCAGCCACAGTCCAGGGACATCATACGCGGATCAGCCCCAGCATTTT
cdr3_aa: CASHSPGTSYADQPQHF